What follows is one T cell receptor (beta chain) and its context. The sample comes from a study of tumor-infiltrating lymphocytes in oesophageal squamous cell carcinoma. TCRdb re-called the PCR reads with MiXCR, one entry per CDR3 protein. The sample includes 15,000 to 25,000 distinct CDR3 sequences, roughly 40% of them seen just once. The sample consisted of esophageal tumor tissue. This clonotype originated in a male donor with esophageal squamous cell carcinoma.

This chain's CDR3 is CASSEAPGDPYEQYF. CDR3 sequence (DNA): TGTGCCAGCAGTGAAGCCCCAGGGGACCCCTACGAGCAGTACTTC. The rearrangement uses TRBV6-1 and TRBJ2-3, with D maybe TRBD1 (6 bases). The J call may not be correct, given that the DNA end is closer to TRBJ2-7. The CDR3 covers 15 residues. Germline CDR1 MNHNS, CDR2 SASEGT.